This note documents a single TCR beta chain sequence. No antigen is known for it. There are no base qualities to consult, and no much larger clone falls within one base. The data were obtained in a study of T cell repertoires in cytomegalovirus infection (dated by TCRdb to 2018 to 2020). Context from the whole study: Alongside well-studied HLA-B-restricted epitopes, the peptide stimulations were aimed at recently identified HLA-C-restricted CMV epitopes, whose presentation resists viral immunomodulation. Because public TCR beta signatures pointed to carriage of CMV infection together with the matching HLA type, the HLA type of each donor mattered for the analysis.

The germline V gene sets CDR1 to SGHNT and CDR2 to YENEEA. V and J lose 4 bases and 4 bases, and a span of 7 bases separates them. The CDR3 runs 12 residues from the cysteine to the phenylalanine. Solely the CDR3 DNA is kept, with 36 bases framed from the first base. The sequencing machine was an Illumina HiSeq 1500. Clones were called with MiXCR by TCRdb after fastp trimmed the public reads at Q25, and only in-frame beta chains were retained. Each record represents a unique CDR3 protein, reported with the most common genes and DNA among its rows. The sample contains about 480,000 distinct CDR3 sequences, about 33% of them found a single time. The biggest ten clones account for about a sixth of the sample. Results and caveats for the whole study, not just this receptor: In both this cohort and an independent 352-donor cohort, the cumulative frequency of public TCR beta family members distinguished carriers of CMV infection plus the relevant HLA type. The ex vivo response was dominated by HLA-C-restricted CMV-specific TCR beta clonotypes, which also provided the single most frequent clonotype in two of eight donors.

This specimen's treatment or condition label, per the study, means: in vitro stimulation with specific CMV peptide epitopes to enrich CMV-specific T cells. The chain couples TRBV11-3 to TRBJ1-1; the D gene is not confidently resolved. The source of this sequence is a human donor in good health (CMV status not recorded). Some clones in this sample may be carry-over from other donors' samples. Sample: cultured PBMCs, taken from culture after CMV antigen stimulation. The bases read TGTGCCAGCAGCTCGTCGACCACTGAAGCTTTCTTT. This encodes CASSSSTTEAFF.